The 10 T cell receptor beta chains presented below share a single source sample, sequenced in a study of T cell repertoires in cytomegalovirus infection. TCRdb independently ran MiXCR on the reads; one entry per CDR3 protein. The data contain hundreds of thousands of distinct CDR3 sequences, about 40% of them singletons. Sample: PBMCs. Source of these receptors: a human donor in good health (CMV status not recorded). Some clones in this sample may be carry-over from other donors' samples.

This chain connects TRBV7-9 to TRBJ1-2; 8 bases match TRBD1. CDR1 is SEHNR, CDR2 FQNEAQ, per germline (reference sequence). The CDR3 sequence is 14 residues long. The ends lost 5 bases at V and 7 bases at J; junction bases unmatched: 9. This chain's CDR3 is CASSPGSGGSGYTF. CDR3 DNA: TGTGCCAGCAGCCCAGGATCAGGGGGCTCTGGCTACACCTTC.

At least ten counts were recorded for this clonotype. The chain combines TRBV7-2 with TRBJ1-5, with D possibly TRBD1 on 5 matching bases. The CDR3 contains 15 residues. Germline CDR1 and CDR2: SGHTA and FQGNSA. Trimming took 2 bases from V and 2 from J, leaving 10 bases between them. CDR3 sequence: CASSLFPTGNQPQHF. DNA of the CDR3: TGTGCCAGCAGCTTATTTCCGACAGGCAATCAGCCCCAGCATTTT.

Notes on this clonotype: The CDR3 does not end in the conserved phenylalanine or tryptophan, so this is likely a read error. The DNA is omitted, as the CDR3 cannot be located on it reliably, and the CDR3 follows TCRdb's listing. This rearrangement joins TRBV12-3 or TRBV12-4 to TRBJ2-3; the table's D gene call, TRBD2, was not cross checked with the DNA. The length of the CDR3 is 15 amino acids, counting both ends. Here the CDR3 reads CASSFSEGRADTQSC.

The chain is built from TRBV6-5 and TRBJ1-1; D is uncertain. Trimming removed 6 bases from V and 4 bases from J, with 21 bases in between. Germline V gene lookup returns CDR1 MNHEY and CDR2 SVGAGI. The CDR3 has 16 amino acids. CDR3 sequence reads: CASRLTLLGLRTEAFF. The CDR3 DNA follows: TGTGCCAGCAGACTCACACTACTCGGACTGCGCACTGAAGCTTTCTTT.

This clonotype was seen many times. The rearrangement uses TRBV7-2 and TRBJ1-4; D ambiguous. CDR1 and CDR2 (germline): SGHTA, FQGNSA. CDR3 length: 15 residues. V lost 0 bases and J lost 0, with 5 bases in between. In nucleotides, the CDR3 is TGTGCCAGCAGCTTAGCTAGCACAACTAATGAAAAACTGTTTTTT. This encodes CASSLASTTNEKLFF. Using reference TRBV7-2 and TRBJ1-4 for the parts outside the CDR3, the full variable domain is GAGVSQSPSNKVTEKGKDVELRCDPISGHTALYWYRQSLGQGLEFLIYFQGNSAPDKSGLPSDRFSAERTGGSVSTLTIQRTQQEDSAVYLCASSLASTTNEKLFFGSGTQLSVL.

This clonotype has at least ten counts. The rearrangement links TRBV5-1 to TRBJ2-5; the D call may be TRBD1 or TRBD2 (5 bases each). The CDR3 runs 15 residues. The V gene's germline CDR1 is SGHRS and CDR2 YFSETQ. Trimming pared 0 bases from V and 3 bases from J, leaving 12 bases between. The CDR3 DNA sequence: TGCGCCAGCAGCTTGGCCGGGACGGAGAAAGAGACCCAGTACTTC. Translation gives CASSLAGTEKETQYF.

J is TRBJ1-5 and V is TRBV20-1; D remains unclear. CDR3 length equals 12 residues. V was shortened by 6 bases and J by 2 bases, with 8 bases between the two germline ends. The germline V gene has CDR1 DFQATT and CDR2 SNEGSKA (reference sequence). The CDR3 sequence: CSAFWGNQPQHF. CDR3 bases: TGCAGTGCCTTTTGGGGCAATCAGCCCCAGCATTTT.

The V gene is TRBV6-5, the J gene TRBJ2-7; D uncertain. Per germline, CDR1 MNHEY and CDR2 SVGAGI. V lost 2 bases and J lost 3, with 11 bases in between. The CDR3 is made up of 14 amino acids. CDR3: CASSYGQTLYEQYF. As DNA, the CDR3 is TGTGCCAGCAGTTACGGGCAGACCCTCTACGAGCAGTACTTC.

This clonotype was observed at least ten times. The V and J genes are TRBV7-2 and TRBJ2-3, with D tentatively TRBD1 (7 bases). The V gene's germline CDR1 is SGHTA and CDR2 FQGNSA. V was clipped by 5 bases and J by 7 bases, with 19 bases between them. This CDR3 is built from 15 residues. CDR3 residues: CASSGQVGGLNTQYF. The CDR3 DNA reads as TGTGCCAGCAGCGGACAGGTGGGGGGCCTGAATACGCAGTATTTT.

This clonotype was observed once. The genes are TRBV24-1 and TRBJ2-3; TRBD2 aligns across 8 bases. Trimming at V came to 4 bases and at J to 4 bases, leaving 9 bases not matched to a gene. Germline CDR1 KGHDR, CDR2 SFDVKD. The CDR3 runs 16 residues. This CDR3 reads CATSESSGLVPDTQYF. The CDR3 DNA reads TGTGCCACCAGTGAATCTTCGGGACTAGTCCCAGATACGCAGTATTTT.